A single sample gave rise to the 24 T cell receptor beta chains below, sequenced in a study of blood T cell repertoires in COVID-19. Measured with immunoSEQ multiplex PCR; TCRdb has only the in-frame clones, and not every one. The sample yields about 370,000 clones, around 87% seen once. Sequenced input: peripheral blood. These receptors were taken from a woman in her 30s with COVID-19, enrolled during active disease.

This clone was seen once. V is TRBV3-1 (or the pseudogene TRBV3-2) and J is TRBJ2-5, with a possible D match to TRBD1 (7 bases). The V end was cut by 3 bases, the J end by 0 bases, with 14 bases between. Looked up from germline, CDR1 is LGHDT and CDR2 is YNNKEL (reference sequence). The CDR3 is made up of 16 amino acids. The CDR3 sequence: CASSHSDRRDQETQYF. CDR3 bases: TGTGCCAGCAGCCACTCGGACAGGAGGGACCAAGAGACCCAGTACTTC.

This rearrangement joins TRBV4-1 to TRBJ2-7; 10 nucleotides line up with TRBD1. V lost 1 base and J lost 0; bases outside the gene matches: 9. The CDR3 sequence is 18 residues long. Per the germline V gene, CDR1 is MGHRA and CDR2 is YSYEKL. CDR3 in DNA: TGCGCCAGCAGCCAAGTGACAGGGGGCGGCTGGAGCTCCTACGAGCAGTACTTC. This gives the protein CASSQVTGGGWSSYEQYF.

This sequence joins TRBV10-3 and TRBJ2-2, with TRBD2 matching over 9 bases. This CDR3 has 15 residues. The germline V gene has CDR1 ENHRY and CDR2 SYGVKD. V lost 4 bases to trimming and J lost 8 bases; unmatched junction nucleotides: 8. The CDR3 loop is CAISAKGTSPGELFF. The CDR3 DNA reads TGTGCCATCAGTGCCAAAGGGACTAGCCCTGGGGAGCTGTTTTTT.

The chain combines TRBV5-4 with TRBJ2-5; TRBD1 matches at 10 bases. The V segment lost 1 base and the J segment 5 bases; nucleotides outside the gene matches: 5. CDR3 size: 15 residues. Germline assignment: CDR1 SGHNT and CDR2 YYREEE (reference sequence). This CDR3 is CASSLSGQGVETQYF. DNA of the CDR3: TGTGCCAGCAGCTTGAGCGGACAGGGGGTCGAGACCCAGTACTTC.

This rearrangement joins TRBV5-4 to TRBJ1-2, with D perhaps TRBD1 (6 bases). Per the germline V gene, CDR1 is SGHNT and CDR2 is YYREEE (reference sequence). There are 15 residues in the CDR3. Trimming pared 4 bases from V and 0 bases from J, leaving 13 bases between. The CDR3 coding sequence is TGTGCCAGCAGCCTGACCAGGGGAGCTAACTATGGCTACACCTTC. This encodes CASSLTRGANYGYTF.

This sequence joins TRBV11-2 and TRBJ2-2; D might be TRBD1 (6 bases). The CDR3 spans 15 residues. V dropped 1 base and J dropped 0 bases, with 6 bases sitting between them. CDR1 is SGHAT and CDR2 is FQNNGV in the germline V gene. The CDR3 sequence is CASSLGQANTGELFF. DNA of the CDR3: TGTGCCAGCAGCTTAGGACAGGCGAACACCGGGGAGCTGTTTTTT.

The chain is built from TRBV20-1 and TRBJ2-1; 8 positions agree with TRBD2. Germline V gene sequence: CDR1 DFQATT, CDR2 SNEGSKA (reference sequence). V lost 3 bases, J lost 7 bases, and 8 bases stayed unmatched. The CDR3 runs to 14 residues. CDR3 sequence: CSASRAGARNEQFF. The DNA of the CDR3 is TGCAGTGCTAGTCGAGCGGGAGCTCGAAATGAGCAGTTCTTC.

The gene calls are TRBV9 and TRBJ2-2; D is perhaps TRBD1 (6 bases). The V end lost 3 bases, the J end lost 9 bases, and 9 bases lay between the germline ends. Germline V gene data show CDR1 as SGDLS and CDR2 as YYNGEE. CDR3 length: 12 amino acids. CDR3 amino acids: CASSGGGRELFF. As DNA, the CDR3 is TGTGCCAGCAGCGGAGGGGGAAGGGAGCTGTTTTTT.

The chain links TRBV19 to TRBJ2-7; 7 positions agree with TRBD2. The CDR3 covers 15 residues. Germline-derived CDR1 and CDR2 are LNHDA and SQIVND (reference sequence). Trimming cost V 1 base and J 2 bases; bases outside gene matches: 5. The CDR3 DNA sequence: TGTGCCAGTAGTATAGGACCGGGAGGCACCTACGAGCAGTACTTC. Encoded protein: CASSIGPGGTYEQYF.

This sequence joins TRBV28 and TRBJ1-2; 9 nucleotides align to TRBD1. Germline loops: CDR1 MDHEN, CDR2 SYDVKM. CDR3 length: 15 amino acids. J lost 4 bases, V lost 3 bases, and 6 bases had no gene match. In DNA, the CDR3 is TGTGCCAGCAGTTTCCCCGGGACAGGGATCTATGGCTACACCTTC. It specifies CASSFPGTGIYGYTF.

This clone was picked up a small number of times. For the CDR3, the DNA is TGTGCCACCAGCAGAGGCTCCAGTTCACCCCTCCACTTT. This gives the protein CATSRGSSSPLHF. This chain connects TRBV15 to TRBJ1-6; no definite D call. This CDR3 spans 13 amino acids. In germline, CDR1 is LNHNV, CDR2 YYDKDF (reference sequence). V was pared by 1 base and J by 9 bases, with 7 bases between.

This sequence joins TRBV9 and TRBJ2-5; 9 nucleotides line up with TRBD2. With V trimmed by 3 bases and J by 1 base, 10 bases remained unmatched. The CDR3 spans 17 residues. Germline V gene sequence: CDR1 SGDLS, CDR2 YYNGEE. In nucleotides, the CDR3 is TGTGCCAGCAGCGAGGGGACGACTAGCGGAAGCCAAGAGACCCAGTACTTC. Encoded protein: CASSEGTTSGSQETQYF.

This clone was found a few times. V usage is TRBV30 and J usage is TRBJ2-3, with D possibly matching TRBD1 (6 bases). This CDR3 is 15 amino acids long. Trimming pared 2 bases from V and 0 bases from J, leaving 12 bases between. CDR1 is GTSNPN and CDR2 is SVGIG in the germline V gene (reference sequence). CDR3 bases: TGTGCCTGGAGTTCTACAGGGTCTAGCACAGATACGCAGTATTTT. Its protein is CAWSSTGSSTDTQYF.

The chain combines TRBV7-9 with TRBJ2-7, with D perhaps TRBD2 (6 bases). The CDR3 length is 15 residues. The ends were cut back, 5 bases at V and 2 bases at J, with 16 bases in the middle. Germline lookup yields CDR1 SEHNR and CDR2 FQNEAQ (reference sequence). CDR3: CASSHEGRRPYEQYF. In DNA, the CDR3 is TGTGCCAGCAGCCATGAGGGGAGGCGACCCTACGAGCAGTACTTC.

This clone was seen only once. The chain recombines TRBV5-1 with TRBJ1-1; no clear D. The CDR3 sequence is 13 residues long. Germline CDR1 is SGHRS and CDR2 is YFSETQ. With 0 bases removed from V and 0 bases from J, the gap between germline ends came to 3 bases. The CDR3 protein is CASSLVVNTEAFF. CDR3 nucleotide sequence: TGCGCCAGCAGCTTGGTAGTGAACACTGAAGCTTTCTTT.

The chain is built from TRBV28 and TRBJ2-7, with TRBD2 matching 13 bases. V shed 6 bases, J shed 5 bases, and the junction held 13 bases outside the gene matches. This CDR3 has 17 residues. Germline CDR1 and CDR2: MDHEN and SYDVKM. The CDR3 DNA sequence: TGTGCCAGCAGCTCCCCCATACTAGCGGGGGGGGTCAACGAGCAGTACTTC. Its protein is CASSSPILAGGVNEQYF.

The V gene is TRBV2, the J gene TRBJ2-7; D is possibly TRBD2 (6 bases). Germline V lookup: CDR1 SNHLY, CDR2 FYNNEI. CDR3 length: 13 residues. V was shortened by 7 bases and J by 6 bases, with 16 bases between the two germline ends. Here the CDR3 DNA reads TGTGCCAGCACCCCTAGCGCCCTCGGCGAGCAGTACTTC. Translated: CASTPSALGEQYF. The full variable domain, rest sourced from reference TRBV2 and TRBJ2-7, is EPEVTQTPSHQVTQMGQEVILRCVPISNHLYFYWYRQILGQKVEFLVSFYNNEISEKSEIFDDQFSVERPDGSNFTLKIRSTKLEDSAMYFCASTPSALGEQYFGPGTRLTVT.

V usage is TRBV30 and J usage is TRBJ1-2; maybe TRBD1 (5 bases). The CDR3 extends over 13 amino acids. Trimming took 2 bases from V and 4 from J, leaving 11 bases between them. Germline V CDR1 and CDR2: GTSNPN, SVGIG (reference sequence). CDR3 amino acids: CAWSRGGAYGYTF. The CDR3 nucleotides read TGTGCCTGGAGTCGCGGGGGAGCCTATGGCTACACCTTC.

The chain uses TRBV6-5 and TRBJ1-6; maybe TRBD1 (5 bases). Germline CDR1 and CDR2: MNHEY and SVGAGI. This CDR3 contains 15 residues. Trimming removed 0 bases from V and 10 bases from J, with 13 bases in between. CDR3 amino acids: CASSYSGGDGSPLHF. CDR3 DNA: TGTGCCAGCAGTTACTCAGGAGGGGACGGCTCACCCCTCCACTTT.

The V gene is TRBV2, the J gene TRBJ2-7; TRBD2 aligns across 12 bases. The trim removed 6 bases at V and 6 bases at J, leaving 6 bases unmatched. The CDR3 is 14 amino acids. Germline lookup yields CDR1 SNHLY and CDR2 FYNNEI. Here the CDR3 DNA reads TGTGCCAGCAGCCTAGCGGGAGGGCCTTTCGAGCAGTACTTC. This gives the protein CASSLAGGPFEQYF.

The genes are TRBV30 and TRBJ2-1; possible D gene TRBD1, 6 bases. The CDR3 totals 16 residues. Germline values: CDR1 GTSNPN, CDR2 SVGIG (reference sequence). The ends were cut back, 3 bases at V and 2 bases at J, with 17 bases in the middle. CDR3 region: CAWSESKWDTYNEQFF. CDR3 DNA: TGTGCCTGGAGCGAGAGTAAGTGGGACACCTACAATGAGCAGTTCTTC.

This chain links TRBV19 with TRBJ2-3, with TRBD2 matching 8 bases. Losses at the gene ends were 5 bases for V and 1 base for J; bases not matched to a gene: 8. Germline V gene sequence: CDR1 LNHDA, CDR2 SQIVND (reference sequence). The length of the CDR3 is 16 residues. CDR3: CASSLIAGSRTDTQYF. The CDR3 DNA follows: TGTGCCAGTAGTCTAATAGCGGGGTCCCGCACAGATACGCAGTATTTT.

In this sample, this clone turned up once. This chain links TRBV27 with TRBJ2-3; TRBD2 is a possible D gene (7 bases). Germline assignment: CDR1 MNHEY and CDR2 SMNVEV (reference sequence). This CDR3 has 15 amino acids. The germline V and J ends were trimmed by 1 base and 7 bases, with 15 bases remaining between them. The CDR3 DNA follows: TGTGCCAGCAGTTTATTAGGGGGGGCCGGGAATACGCAGTATTTT. This encodes CASSLLGGAGNTQYF.

The chain couples TRBV14 to TRBJ2-2, with 7 bases aligning to TRBD2. The CDR3 contains 14 residues. Germline CDR1 and CDR2: SGHDN and FVKESK. J lost 5 bases, V lost 4 bases, and 4 bases had no gene match. CDR3 loop: CASSPRAGTGELFF. The CDR3 DNA sequence: TGTGCCAGCAGCCCCAGAGCGGGGACCGGGGAGCTGTTTTTT.